A selection of T cell receptor beta chains follows, all from one sample in a study of T cell repertoires in cytomegalovirus infection. TCRdb reanalysed the reads using MiXCR and keeps one entry per CDR3 protein. The sample carries hundreds of thousands of distinct CDR3 sequences, approximately 42% recorded once. No antigens are known for them. The sample here was cultured PBMCs, taken from culture after CMV antigen stimulation. The receptors shown here come from a human donor in good health (CMV status not recorded). Some clones in this sample may be carry-over from other donors' samples. Each CDR3 is given with its conserved first and last residue. The D gene is left open where the match is weak. The listing skips clone size in some rows; elsewhere it reads once, few, many or a size class.

v_gene,d_gene,j_gene,abundance,CDR3aa,CDR3nt
TRBV12-3/TRBV12-4,-,TRBJ2-7,-,CASSRTGRGVGEQYF,TGTGCCAGCAGCCGCACCGGTCGGGGAGTGGGGGAGCAGTACTTC
TRBV7-4,-,TRBJ2-1,few,CASSAWGGNEQFF,TGTGCCAGCAGCGCGTGGGGCGGCAATGAGCAGTTCTTC
TRBV2,-,TRBJ1-5,-,CASSERAWNQPQHF,TGTGCCAGCAGTGAACGGGCCTGGAATCAGCCCCAGCATTTT
TRBV9,TRBD2,TRBJ2-1,-,CASSEPGLVGNEQFF,TGTGCCAGCAGCGAACCGGGACTAGTCGGCAATGAGCAGTTCTTC
TRBV12-3/TRBV12-4,TRBD1,TRBJ1-4,-,CASGQGLEEKLFF,TGTGCCAGCGGACAGGGGTTGGAAGAAAAACTGTTTTTT
TRBV20-1,-,TRBJ2-1,-,CSATWAQTYNEQFF,TGCAGTGCTACATGGGCTCAAACCTACAATGAGCAGTTCTTC
TRBV7-2,TRBD2,TRBJ2-7,-,CASSYSSGSYEQYF,TGTGCCAGCAGCTACTCTAGCGGGTCCTACGAGCAGTACTTC
TRBV19,-,TRBJ2-1,-,CASSPANRADEQFF,TGTGCCAGTAGTCCCGCCAACAGGGCCGATGAGCAGTTCTTC
TRBV7-4,-,TRBJ2-7,-,CASSLRDNSYEQYF,TGTGCCAGCAGCCTACGGGACAACTCCTACGAGCAGTACTTC
TRBV12-5,-,TRBJ1-1,-,CASGSNGYTEAFF,TGTGCTAGTGGTTCTAATGGATACACTGAAGCTTTCTTT
TRBV27,-,TRBJ1-5,-,CASSLYGSNQPQHF,TGTGCCAGCAGTTTATACGGAAGCAATCAGCCCCAGCATTTT
TRBV6-1,-,TRBJ2-2,few,CATPAMHTANTGELFF,TGTGCCACCCCCGCGATGCATACAGCGAACACCGGGGAGCTGTTTTTT
TRBV14,TRBD1,TRBJ2-7,-,CASSPKWTGRSEQYF,TGTGCCAGCAGCCCGAAGTGGACAGGGAGGTCCGAGCAGTACTTC
TRBV7-2,-,TRBJ1-5,-,CASSNRWGPNQPQHF,TGTGCCAGCAGCAATCGCTGGGGACCCAATCAGCCCCAGCATTTT
TRBV7-2,TRBD2,TRBJ2-5,-,CVSSLGLHPETQYF,TGTGTCAGCAGCTTGGGACTACACCCGGAGACCCAGTACTTC
TRBV30,-,TRBJ2-3,few,CAWSVLGGDTQYF,TGTGCCTGGAGTGTGTTGGGTGGAGATACGCAGTATTTT
TRBV19,TRBD1,TRBJ1-1,-,CASSRNRGSDTEAFF,TGTGCCAGTAGTAGAAACAGGGGGTCCGACACTGAAGCTTTCTTT
TRBV28,-,TRBJ2-2,-,CASSFQPYRTGELFF,TGTGCCAGCAGTTTTCAGCCCTATCGCACCGGGGAGCTGTTTTTT
TRBV7-8,TRBD1,TRBJ1-5,-,CASSRERGQGGNQPQHF,TGTGCCAGCAGCCGCGAAAGGGGGCAGGGTGGCAATCAGCCCCAGCATTTT
TRBV7-9,-,TRBJ1-1,-,CASKGLAEAFF,TGTGCCAGCAAGGGGTTGGCTGAAGCTTTCTTT
TRBV7-6,-,TRBJ1-1,-,CASRLGGGTEAFF,TGTGCCAGCAGATTAGGGGGAGGTACTGAAGCTTTCTTT
TRBV7-2,TRBD2,TRBJ2-3,few,CASSPRLAGNADTQYF,TGTGCCAGCAGCCCACGACTAGCGGGGAACGCAGATACGCAGTATTTT
TRBV6-5,-,TRBJ2-5,few,CASSYATGEETQYF,TGTGCCAGCAGTTACGCGACTGGAGAAGAGACCCAGTACTTC
TRBV6-1,TRBD2,TRBJ2-3,-,CASSEAGLAGVPDTQYF,TGTGCCAGCAGTGAAGCGGGACTAGCGGGAGTCCCAGATACGCAGTATTTT
TRBV3-1,TRBD1,TRBJ2-7,-,CASSDRGRRYEQYF,TGTGCCAGCAGCGACAGGGGGCGCAGATACGAGCAGTACTTC
TRBV7-6,-,TRBJ1-1,many,CASSLRGAEAFF,TGTGCCAGCAGCCTCCGGGGGGCTGAAGCTTTCTTT
TRBV7-2,-,TRBJ1-2,-,CASSPRSTGYTF,TGTGCCAGCAGCCCTCGATCGACAGGCTACACCTTC
TRBV7-2,TRBD1,TRBJ1-6,many,CASSSPERQGANSPLHF,TGTGCCAGCAGCTCCCCGGAGCGACAGGGGGCGAATTCACCCCTCCACTTT
TRBV2,-,TRBJ1-1,-,CASSRAIMNTEAFF,TGTGCCAGCAGTCGGGCCATCATGAACACTGAAGCTTTCTTT
TRBV7-8,-,TRBJ2-2,-,CASSLQVRGELFF,TGTGCCAGCTCATTACAGGTTCGAGGGGAGCTGTTTTTT
TRBV27,-,TRBJ2-7,-,CATRLMGGSYEQYF,TGTGCCACTCGTCTGATGGGGGGTTCCTACGAGCAGTACTTC
TRBV27,-,TRBJ2-1,-,CASRPEWGRTSYNEQFF,TGTGCCAGCAGGCCTGAATGGGGGCGGACCTCCTACAATGAGCAGTTCTTC
TRBV6-1,-,TRBJ1-5,few,CASRSDPSGNQPQHF,TGTGCCAGCAGATCAGACCCGAGTGGCAATCAGCCCCAGCATTTT
TRBV6-5,-,TRBJ2-3,-,CASSPGESLGTQYF,TGTGCCAGCAGTCCCGGGGAGAGTTTGGGTACGCAGTATTTT
TRBV15,TRBD2,TRBJ2-1,-,CATSMAGTRGYNEQFF,TGTGCCACCAGCATGGCGGGGACTAGGGGATACAATGAGCAGTTCTTC
TRBV15,TRBD2,TRBJ2-3,-,CATSRDTSGGVWGTDTQYF,TGTGCCACCAGCAGAGACACTAGCGGGGGGGTCTGGGGCACAGATACGCAGTATTTT
TRBV7-8,-,TRBJ2-7,many,CASSSPYEQYF,TGTGCCAGCAGCTCCCCCTACGAGCAGTACTTC
TRBV5-4,-,TRBJ2-1,few,CASSWNSGGAYNEQFF,TGTGCCAGCAGCTGGAATAGTGGAGGGGCCTACAATGAGCAGTTCTTC
TRBV7-6,-,TRBJ2-2,few,CASSLEGLLLTGELFF,TGTGCCAGCAGCTTAGAAGGACTACTACTCACCGGGGAGCTGTTTTTT
TRBV7-2,TRBD1,TRBJ2-1,-,CASSPAGQGTYNEQFF,TGTGCCAGCAGCCCAGCGGGACAGGGGACCTACAATGAGCAGTTCTTC
TRBV7-2,TRBD1,TRBJ2-7,-,CASSLARGHHEQYF,TGTGCCAGCAGCTTAGCCAGGGGGCACCACGAGCAGTACTTC
TRBV7-6,TRBD2,TRBJ2-3,few,CASSTPLRGTSGRTQYF,TGTGCCAGCAGCACGCCGCTCCGCGGGACTAGCGGGAGGACGCAGTATTTT
TRBV5-3,-,TRBJ1-1,few,CASSLEGLRNTEAFF,TGTGCCAGCAGCTTGGAGGGGCTGAGGAACACTGAAGCTTTCTTT
TRBV7-8,-,TRBJ2-3,few,CASSLADGIDTQYF,TGTGCCAGCAGCTTAGCGGACGGAATAGATACGCAGTATTTT
TRBV28,-,TRBJ2-7,-,CAHTGRKGGYEQYF,TGTGCCCACACGGGGCGGAAAGGCGGGTACGAGCAGTACTTC
TRBV12-3/TRBV12-4,-,TRBJ1-2,few,CASTNPGGGVRGGYTF,TGTGCCAGCACCAACCCCGGGGGAGGGGTACGTGGGGGCTACACCTTC
TRBV6-6,-,TRBJ2-6,-,CASSATTTSSGANVLTF,TGTGCCAGCAGTGCGACGACTACCAGCTCTGGGGCCAACGTCCTGACTTTC
TRBV7-2,TRBD2,TRBJ2-1,few,CASSSPILTASGSYNEQFF,TGTGCCAGCAGCTCGCCAATCCTAACAGCTAGCGGCTCCTACAATGAGCAGTTCTTC
TRBV6-6,-,TRBJ1-3,-,CASRRHSGNTIYF,TGTGCCAGCAGGAGACACAGTGGAAACACCATATATTTT
TRBV6-6,TRBD2,TRBJ2-5,-,CASGLLSGRGETQYF,TGTGCCAGCGGTCTTCTTAGCGGGAGGGGTGAGACCCAGTACTTC
TRBV12-3/TRBV12-4,-,TRBJ2-7,many,CASSFGGDEQYF,TGTGCCAGCAGTTTTGGGGGCGACGAGCAGTACTTC
TRBV12-3/TRBV12-4,-,TRBJ2-7,-,CASGPGWGSYEQYF,TGTGCCAGCGGGCCGGGGTGGGGCTCCTACGAGCAGTACTTC
TRBV2,-,TRBJ1-2,-,CASSLGMSLQGYTF,TGTGCCAGCAGCTTGGGGATGTCCCTACAGGGCTACACCTTC
TRBV4-1,-,TRBJ2-2,-,CASSPYVGVGELFF,TGCGCCAGCAGCCCCTACGTCGGGGTCGGGGAGCTGTTTTTT